These 27 T cell receptor beta chains were sequenced from one sample in a study of OX40 agonist ivuxolimab in advanced cancers. Profiled with immunoSEQ multiplex PCR; TCRdb holds only in-frame clones, not every one. The sample yields tens of thousands of clones, over 70% seen once. Sequencing was performed on CD4+ or CD8+ T cells sorted from blood, taken in a trial of the OX40 agonist ivuxolimab. These TCRs come from an adult with an advanced solid tumor such as melanoma, head and neck, liver or kidney cancer.

The chain carries TRBV27 and TRBJ2-3; 10 nucleotides align to TRBD1. J gave up 3 bases and V 5 bases, and 11 bases lay outside the gene matches. This CDR3 region has 17 residues. CDR1 and CDR2 (germline): MNHEY, SMNVEV (reference sequence). CDR3: CASSLFTDRGRTDTQYF. In DNA form, the CDR3 reads TGTGCCAGCAGTCTCTTCACTGACAGGGGGCGGACAGATACGCAGTATTTT.

The chain joins TRBV5-1 to TRBJ2-3, with 9 bases lining up with TRBD2. The V and J ends lost 3 bases and 3 bases, in that order; junction bases with no gene match: 8. CDR3 length: 16 residues. Germline V gives CDR1 SGHRS, CDR2 YFSETQ. Here the CDR3 reads CASSSSRGGLTDTQYF. For the CDR3, the DNA is TGCGCCAGCAGCTCCTCGCGGGGGGGCCTGACAGATACGCAGTATTTT.

This clone occurred a few times. The V gene is TRBV14, the J gene TRBJ2-4; 7 bases fit TRBD2. The CDR3 consists of 15 residues. In germline, CDR1 is SGHDN, CDR2 FVKESK. V trimming: 2 bases; J trimming: 1 base; junction bases outside the gene matches: 2. CDR3 bases: TGTGCCAGCAGCCAAAGGACTAGTGCCAAAAACATTCAGTACTTC. Translation: CASSQRTSAKNIQYF. Filled out from reference TRBV14 and TRBJ2-4, the complete variable domain reads EAGVTQFPSHSVIEKGQTVTLRCDPISGHDNLYWYRRVMGKEIKFLLHFVKESKQDESGMPNNRFLAERTGGTYSTLKVQPAELEDSGVYFCASSQRTSAKNIQYFGAGTRLSVL.

This chain joins TRBV2 and TRBJ1-2, with D possibly TRBD1 on 5 matching bases. There are 14 residues in the CDR3. V was clipped by 4 bases and J by 4 bases, with 13 bases between them. CDR1 and CDR2 from the germline V gene are SNHLY and FYNNEI. The CDR3 region has the DNA TGTGCCAGCAGTGTGATGGGGGGGACCTATGGCTACACCTTC. Protein product: CASSVMGGTYGYTF.

The chain joins TRBV6-5 to TRBJ1-2, with D maybe TRBD1 (6 bases). The CDR3 sequence is 13 residues long. Germline V gene data show CDR1 as MNHEY and CDR2 as SVGAGI. Trimming shortened V by 10 bases and J by 3 bases, and 15 bases separated the two germline ends. The CDR3 DNA follows: TGTGCCACGAGGGGGGCAGTTGACTATGGCTACACCTTC. Protein sequence: CATRGAVDYGYTF.

The rearrangement uses TRBV9 and TRBJ1-1; D might be TRBD1 (5 bases). The CDR3 has 14 residues. Trimming removed 3 bases at V and 0 bases at J, with 9 bases between. From germline, CDR1 is SGDLS and CDR2 YYNGEE. The CDR3 spells CASSADIMNTEAFF. DNA for the CDR3: TGTGCCAGCAGCGCGGACATTATGAACACTGAAGCTTTCTTT.

The chain is built from TRBV7-2 and TRBJ2-3, with D perhaps matching TRBD2 (5 bases). Germline CDR1 is SGHTA and CDR2 is FQGNSA. The CDR3 covers 13 residues. Trimming cost V 6 bases and J 3 bases, with 10 bases left between them. CDR3 residues: CASSLDWTDTQYF. CDR3 in DNA: TGTGCCAGCAGTCTGGACTGGACAGATACGCAGTATTTT.

The chain has TRBV6-1 and TRBJ1-5, with D possibly matching TRBD1 (5 bases). Per the germline V gene, CDR1 is MNHNS and CDR2 is SASEGT. This CDR3 has 13 amino acids. V shed 11 bases and J shed 6 bases, with 17 bases lying between them. CDR3 nucleotide sequence: TGTGCCTCTGGGGCGGAGAGGCCTCAGCCCCAGCATTTT. It yields the protein CASGAERPQPQHF.

The chain combines TRBV19 with TRBJ2-5, with TRBD1 identical over 10 bases. TRBJ2-7 explains the end of the DNA better; the J call may be wrong. Per germline, CDR1 LNHDA and CDR2 SQIVND (reference sequence). CDR3 length equals 16 residues. In DNA, the CDR3 is TGTGCCAGTAGTATAGCAAGACAGGGACAGGGGTACGAGCAGTACTTC. This sequence encodes CASSIARQGQGYEQYF.

Only one count was recorded for this clone. The chain couples TRBV4-1 to TRBJ2-2, with no clear D. V dropped 4 bases and J dropped 6 bases, with 9 bases sitting between them. This CDR3 comprises 13 residues. In germline, CDR1 is MGHRA, CDR2 YSYEKL. The CDR3 reads CASSPKSSGELFF. The CDR3 DNA follows: TGCGCCAGCAGCCCAAAGTCCTCCGGGGAGCTGTTTTTT.

The chain employs TRBV4-1 and TRBJ2-1; TRBD1 aligns across 12 bases. V lost 1 base to trimming and J lost 7 bases; unmatched junction nucleotides: 5. In germline, CDR1 is MGHRA, CDR2 YSYEKL. The CDR3 is 16 amino acids. CDR3 nucleotide sequence: TGCGCCAGCAGCCAAGCTGGGACAGGGGGCTTGAATGAGCAGTTCTTC. This codes for CASSQAGTGGLNEQFF.

This chain uses TRBV6-5 with TRBJ1-3; no reliable D call. Germline loops: CDR1 MNHEY, CDR2 SVGAGI. V was cut by 7 bases and J by 0 bases, with 10 bases left in between. The CDR3 runs to 14 residues. The CDR3 DNA reads TGTGCCAGCAATGAGGCCAACTCTGGAAACACCATATATTTT. Its protein is CASNEANSGNTIYF.

The rearrangement joins TRBV5-4 to TRBJ2-1; 9 bases fit TRBD2. Germline V gene data show CDR1 as SGHNT and CDR2 as YYREEE (reference sequence). J lost 8 bases, V lost 0 bases, and 9 bases had no gene match. This CDR3 is built from 16 residues. The CDR3 reads CASSLELGGRVDEQFF. CDR3 nucleotides: TGTGCCAGCAGCTTGGAGCTTGGCGGGAGGGTCGATGAGCAGTTCTTC.

The chain links TRBV19 to TRBJ2-5; D remains ambiguous. CDR1 and CDR2 (germline): LNHDA, SQIVND (reference sequence). The CDR3 is 12 residues long. V shed 7 bases and J shed 3 bases, with 9 bases lying between them. The chain's CDR3 is CASIGVEETQYF. The CDR3 bases are TGTGCCAGTATTGGTGTGGAAGAGACCCAGTACTTC.

The rearrangement joins TRBV7-9 to TRBJ2-7; possibly TRBD1 for D (6 bases). The CDR3 totals 15 residues. V was cut by 2 bases and J by 5 bases, with 16 bases left in between. CDR1 SEHNR and CDR2 FQNEAQ come from the germline V gene (reference sequence). The CDR3 spells CASSLYRASRNEQYF. CDR3 nucleotide sequence: TGTGCCAGCAGCTTATACAGGGCTTCCCGGAACGAGCAGTACTTC.

A single count supports this clone. The chain combines TRBV19 with TRBJ1-1; TRBD1 matches 9 bases. CDR1 and CDR2 (germline): LNHDA, SQIVND (reference sequence). V dropped 11 bases and J dropped 3; count of bases not matched to a gene: 16. The CDR3 is 16 amino acids. This chain's CDR3 is CAPLRDRDGLDTEAFF. The CDR3 DNA reads TGTGCCCCCCTCCGGGACAGGGATGGTTTAGACACTGAAGCTTTCTTT. Variable domain in full (rest from reference TRBV19 and TRBJ1-1): DGGITQSPKYLFRKEGQNVTLSCEQNLNHDAMYWYRQDPGQGLRLIYYSQIVNDFQKGDIAEGYSVSREKKESFPLTVTSAQKNPTAFYLCAPLRDRDGLDTEAFFGQGTRLTVV.

The chain is built from TRBV7-6 and TRBJ2-3; unclear D gene. The germline gives CDR1 SGHVS, CDR2 FNYEAQ. Trimming left V 5 bases short and J 2 bases short, with 5 bases between. The CDR3 runs to 12 residues. The chain's CDR3 is CASSLSTDTQYF. The CDR3 bases are TGTGCCAGCAGCCTTTCCACAGATACGCAGTATTTT.

J is TRBJ1-1 and V is TRBV4-2, with D possibly TRBD1 on 5 matching bases. V dropped 4 bases and J dropped 4 bases, with 13 bases sitting between them. The CDR3 has 14 residues. The germline V gene has CDR1 LGHNA and CDR2 YNFKEQ. Written as DNA, the CDR3 is TGTGCCAGCAGCCCACTGGGGGGACCCACTGAAGCTTTCTTT. Translated: CASSPLGGPTEAFF.

On this clone: The same CDR3 also results from other DNA sequences found in this sample. CDR3: CASSLSGGTDTQYF. The CDR3 DNA follows: TGTGCCAGCAGCTTAAGCGGGGGAACAGATACGCAGTATTTT. The rearrangement joins TRBV7-3 to TRBJ2-3; the match to TRBD2 covers 7 bases. With V trimmed by 1 base and J by 3 bases, 1 base remained unmatched. The CDR3 covers 14 residues. The germline gives CDR1 SGHTA, CDR2 FQGTGA.

The chain joins TRBV28 to TRBJ2-1; 7 bases fit TRBD1. The V segment lost 5 bases and the J segment 5 bases; nucleotides outside the gene matches: 3. Germline V gene data show CDR1 as MDHEN and CDR2 as SYDVKM. This CDR3 region has 13 residues. In nucleotides, the CDR3 is TGTGCCAGCAGTACTGGACAGGACAATGAGCAGTTCTTC. Translation: CASSTGQDNEQFF.

The chain links TRBV6-1 to TRBJ2-3; D is perhaps TRBD2 (6 bases). Trimming removed 6 bases from V and 9 bases from J, with 19 bases in between. The CDR3 is 14 residues long. Germline V gene data show CDR1 as MNHNS and CDR2 as SASEGT. This CDR3 reads CASRDIGTLVTQYF. The DNA for the CDR3 is TGTGCCAGCAGGGATATCGGGACTCTCGTCACGCAGTATTTT.

The chain combines TRBV2 with TRBJ1-2; D unclear. The germline V gene encodes CDR1 SNHLY and CDR2 FYNNEI. The CDR3 runs to 15 residues. V dropped 3 bases and J dropped 0 bases, with 11 bases sitting between them. CDR3 DNA sequence: TGTGCCAGCAGTGAGGCAGGAATTCCTAACTATGGCTACACCTTC. It specifies CASSEAGIPNYGYTF.

The CDR3 reads CASSNRDSYGYTF. The CDR3, as DNA: TGTGCCAGTAGTAACAGGGACTCCTATGGCTACACCTTC. The chain links TRBV19 to TRBJ1-2, with D possibly matching TRBD1 (6 bases). Germline V gives CDR1 LNHDA, CDR2 SQIVND (reference sequence). Trimming pared 4 bases from V and 4 bases from J, leaving 10 bases between. The length of the CDR3 is 13 residues.

The chain links TRBV2 to TRBJ1-6; 7 nucleotides align to TRBD1. V lost 6 bases to trimming and J lost 8 bases; unmatched junction nucleotides: 7. This CDR3 has 14 residues. The germline V gene has CDR1 SNHLY and CDR2 FYNNEI. CDR3 coding DNA: TGTGCCAGCAGGCTGACAGGGCGGGATTCACCCCTCCACTTT. Protein: CASRLTGRDSPLHF.

The table lists this clone with a count of one. The chain combines TRBV18 with TRBJ2-1; a weak D match, TRBD2 (6 bases). CDR3 length: 15 amino acids. The V end was cut by 0 bases, the J end by 3 bases, with 9 bases between. The germline CDR1 and CDR2 sequences are KGHSH and LQKENI. The CDR3 DNA sequence: TGTGCCAGCTCACCACCGGCGCGGGACTACAATGAGCAGTTCTTC. Protein product: CASSPPARDYNEQFF.

This clone was detected only a few times. This sequence joins TRBV5-1 and TRBJ2-1; tentative D call: TRBD1 (6 bases). The CDR3 runs 13 residues. Germline CDR1 and CDR2: SGHRS and YFSETQ. The V and J ends lost 3 bases and 7 bases respectively, with 11 bases between them. The CDR3 is CASSSTTGNEQFF. The CDR3 DNA follows: TGCGCCAGCAGCTCGACCACAGGGAATGAGCAGTTCTTC.

This chain links TRBV7-8 with TRBJ2-5; TRBD1 matches at 7 bases. Germline values: CDR1 SGHVS, CDR2 FQNEAQ. This CDR3 region has 17 residues. Unmatched junction bases numbered 16, after V lost 4 bases and J lost 5 bases. CDR3: CASSSRQGLTLGETQYF. The CDR3, as DNA: TGTGCCAGCAGCTCCAGACAGGGCTTAACCCTCGGGGAGACCCAGTACTTC.